The entry below describes one TCR beta chain. Original processing methods: Quantification of nucleated cells was approximated via reference gene primer amplification. TCRdb's copy holds only in-frame clones and misses some; the assay was immunoSEQ multiplex PCR. D and trimming were read from the DNA, whereas the V and J calls and clone size are those reported in that table. The sample consists of about 670,000 clones, about 87% of them appearing once. These data are taken from a study of blood T cell repertoires in COVID-19. About the research overall: Sample material is recorded as cDNA or gDNA derived from T cells, B-cell-depleted T cells, or PBMCs.

The CDR3 loop spans 17 amino acids. Germline CDR1 and CDR2: SGHDN and FVKESK. V was trimmed by 1 base and J by 1 base, leaving 14 bases between them. Sequenced: peripheral blood. The receptor was derived from a woman aged 18-30 years with acute or convalescent COVID-19. The chain joins TRBV14 to TRBJ1-3; tentatively, D is TRBD1 (5 bases). DNA of the CDR3: TGTGCCAGCAGCCAAGGCCCCGGCAGGGTTTCTGGAAACACCATATATTTT. Amino acids: CASSQGPGRVSGNTIYF. Full variable domain (rest looked up from reference TRBV14 and TRBJ1-3): EAGVTQFPSHSVIEKGQTVTLRCDPISGHDNLYWYRRVMGKEIKFLLHFVKESKQDESGMPNNRFLAERTGGTYSTLKVQPAELEDSGVYFCASSQGPGRVSGNTIYFGEGSWLTVV.